This T cell receptor (beta chain) was profiled in a study of cytomegalovirus exposure and HLA in healthy donors. PCR involved 60 Vbeta and 13 Jbeta primers. Here immunoSEQ multiplex PCR was the method, and the copy in TCRdb shows in-frame clones only, minus some. Found here are approximately 120,000 clones, 70% to 85% of them singletons; the top ten hold more than 1.5%. Worth noting for this clone: Its antigen is undetermined.

General study findings and limits: Association of a missense DCLRE1C variant with TCR beta V- and J-gene trimming was reported in a later analysis. Later examination showed HLA-associated TCR beta chains had greater clonal expansion than equally common others.

The material sequenced was PBMCs. The receptor's source is a man between 18 and 29 years old in good health and CMV-seronegative.

CDR3 bases: TGTGCCAGCAGTTTTAAGGCGGGGGCCCGCACAGATACGCAGTATTTT. It is translated as CASSFKAGARTDTQYF. This chain uses TRBV27 with TRBJ2-3; TRBD2 is a possible D gene (7 bases). V dropped 3 bases and J dropped 1 base, with 14 bases sitting between them. The CDR3 consists of 16 residues. CDR1 and CDR2 (germline): MNHEY, SMNVEV (reference sequence).